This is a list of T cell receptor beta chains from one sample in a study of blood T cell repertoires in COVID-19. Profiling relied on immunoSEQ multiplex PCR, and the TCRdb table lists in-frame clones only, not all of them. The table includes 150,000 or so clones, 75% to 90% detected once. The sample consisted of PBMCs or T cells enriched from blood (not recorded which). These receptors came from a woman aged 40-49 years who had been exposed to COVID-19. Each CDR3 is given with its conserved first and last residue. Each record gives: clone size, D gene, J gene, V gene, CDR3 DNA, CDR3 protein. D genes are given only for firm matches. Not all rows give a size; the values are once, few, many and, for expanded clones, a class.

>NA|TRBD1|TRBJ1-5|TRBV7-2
TGTGCCAGCAGCTTATGGGACAGGGGGTACCAGCCCCAGCATTTT
CASSLWDRGYQPQHF
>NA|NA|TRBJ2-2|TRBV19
TGTGCCAGTCGGGACATCACGACCGGGGAGCTGTTTTTT
CASRDITTGELFF
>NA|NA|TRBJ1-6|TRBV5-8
TGTGCCAGCAGCTTGGTTGCGGGGCTGCCCAGCTCCTATAATTCACCCCTCCACTTT
CASSLVAGLPSSYNSPLHF
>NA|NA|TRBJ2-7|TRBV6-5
TGTGCCAGCAGCTCCGGAGCCGGCGAGCAGTACTTC
CASSSGAGEQYF
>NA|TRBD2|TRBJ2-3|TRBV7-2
TGTGCCAGCAGCGTTAGCGGGAGGATTCTCACAGATACGCAGTATTTT
CASSVSGRILTDTQYF
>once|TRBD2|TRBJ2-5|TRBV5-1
TGCGCCAGCAGCTTGGGATCGGGAGGCCCAGAGACCCAGTACTTC
CASSLGSGGPETQYF
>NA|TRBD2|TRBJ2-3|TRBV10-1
TGCGCCAGCAGTGAACAGCGGGAGGGCCCGAAGCGGACAGATACGCAGTATTTT
CASSEQREGPKRTDTQYF
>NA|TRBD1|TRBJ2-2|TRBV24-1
TGTGCCACCAGTTTAACAGGGGCCACCGGGGAGCTGTTTTTT
CATSLTGATGELFF
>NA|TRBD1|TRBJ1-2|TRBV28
TGTGCCAGCAGTGCCACAGGGGGAAATGGCTACACCTTC
CASSATGGNGYTF
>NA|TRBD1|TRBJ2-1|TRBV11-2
TGTGCCAGCAGCTTAGGACAGGGGAGGAACAATGAGCAGTTCTTC
CASSLGQGRNNEQFF
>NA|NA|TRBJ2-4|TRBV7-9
TGTGCCAGCAGCCCAAGCCCCAGGGTGACCAAAAACATTCAGTACTTC
CASSPSPRVTKNIQYF
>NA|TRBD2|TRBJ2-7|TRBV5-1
TGCGCCAGCAGCTCGGGACTAGCGGGAGGATGGGAGCAGTACTTC
CASSSGLAGGWEQYF
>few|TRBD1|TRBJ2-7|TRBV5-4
TGTGCCAGCAGCTTGGACCGGGACAGGAGCTCCTACGAGCAGTACTTC
CASSLDRDRSSYEQYF
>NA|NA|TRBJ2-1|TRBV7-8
TGTGCCAGCAGCTTAGCGCAAACGAGGAATGAGCAGTTCTTC
CASSLAQTRNEQFF
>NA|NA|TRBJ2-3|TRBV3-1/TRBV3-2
TGTGCCAGCAGCCAAGAGCTCTCCCGGACAGATACGCAGTATTTT
CASSQELSRTDTQYF
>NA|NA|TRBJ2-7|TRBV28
TGTGCCAGCACTAGGAGCTACGAGCAGTACTTC
CASTRSYEQYF
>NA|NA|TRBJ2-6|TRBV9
TGTGCCAGCAGCGTAGCCAGGGCCGGGGCCAACGTCCTGACTTTC
CASSVARAGANVLTF
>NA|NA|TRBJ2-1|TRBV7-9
TGTGCCAGCAGCTTAGACAGCTCCTACAATGAGCAGTTCTTC
CASSLDSSYNEQFF
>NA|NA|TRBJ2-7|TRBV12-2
TGTGCAAGTCGCCCTAAGGTGGGGGGGACACCCCTCTACGAGCAGTACTTC
CASRPKVGGTPLYEQYF
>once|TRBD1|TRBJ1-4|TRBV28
TGTGCCAGCAGTTCCCCCGGGACAGGGGGGATTGAAAAACTGTTTTTT
CASSSPGTGGIEKLFF
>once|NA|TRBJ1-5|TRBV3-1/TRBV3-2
TGTGCCAGCAGCCAAACAGGACGAAATCAGCCCCAGCATTTT
CASSQTGRNQPQHF
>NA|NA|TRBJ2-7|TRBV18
TGTGCCAGCTCACCAAACAGCTACGAGCAGTACTTC
CASSPNSYEQYF
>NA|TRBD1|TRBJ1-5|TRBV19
TGTGCCAGTAGTCCGGGAGACAGGGCACAGCCCCAGCATTTT
CASSPGDRAQPQHF
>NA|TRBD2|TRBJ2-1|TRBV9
TGTGCCAGCAGCCCCCGACCGGGACTAGCGGGGGACAATGAGCAGTTCTTC
CASSPRPGLAGDNEQFF
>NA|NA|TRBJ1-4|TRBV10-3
TGTGCCACCACAGGGAATAATGAAAAACTGTTTTTT
CATTGNNEKLFF
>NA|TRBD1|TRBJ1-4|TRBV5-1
TGCGCCAGCGGCAGGGGGTCCAATGAAAAACTGTTTTTT
CASGRGSNEKLFF
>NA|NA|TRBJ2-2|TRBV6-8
TGTGCCAGCAGACTGGGGGGAAACACCGGGGAGCTGTTTTTT
CASRLGGNTGELFF
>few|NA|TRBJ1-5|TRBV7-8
TGTGCCAGCAGCTTAATGGCAGGAAATAGCAATCAGCCCCAGCATTTT
CASSLMAGNSNQPQHF
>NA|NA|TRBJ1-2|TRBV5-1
TGCGCCAGCTGCTCGACATCCCACAACTATGGCTACACCTTC
CASCSTSHNYGYTF
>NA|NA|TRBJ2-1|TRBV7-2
TGTGCCAGCAGCCCCCTAGCGAGCGTTTGGAATGAGCAGTTCTTC
CASSPLASVWNEQFF
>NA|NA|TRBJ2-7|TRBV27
TGTGCCAGCAGTCCCACACCTGAGGGCCATTCCTACGAGCAGTACTTC
CASSPTPEGHSYEQYF
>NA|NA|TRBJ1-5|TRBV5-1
TGCGCCAGCAGCTTGACTTTCGGGAATAATCAGCCCCAGCATTTT
CASSLTFGNNQPQHF
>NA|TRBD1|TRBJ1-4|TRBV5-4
TGTGCCAGCGGGCAGGGGGGATTTAATGAAAAACTGTTTTTT
CASGQGGFNEKLFF
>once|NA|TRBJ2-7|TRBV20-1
TGCAGTGCTAGTAGGTCGGGAACCTACGAGCAGTACTTC
CSASRSGTYEQYF
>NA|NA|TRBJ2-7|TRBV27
TGTGCCAGCAGTCCGCCCGAGGCCTACGAGCAGTACTTC
CASSPPEAYEQYF
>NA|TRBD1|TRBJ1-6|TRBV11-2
TGTGCCAGCAGCTCCGCCGGACAGGGCTTTAATTCACCCCTCCACTTT
CASSSAGQGFNSPLHF
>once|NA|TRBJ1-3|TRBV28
TGTGCCAGCCTCCCTTTTGGTTGGGACAATAGTAACACCATATATTTT
CASLPFGWDNSNTIYF
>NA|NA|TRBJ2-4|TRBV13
TGTGCCAGCGGGATCAGGGTTGGAACCAAAAACATTCAGTACTTC
CASGIRVGTKNIQYF
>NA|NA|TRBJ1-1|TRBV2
TGTGCCAGCAGTGAAATCCTCAGAAGAGGCACTGAAGCTTTCTTT
CASSEILRRGTEAFF
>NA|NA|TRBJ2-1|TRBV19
TGTGCCAGTAGTAAGCCTGACAATGAGCAGTTCTTC
CASSKPDNEQFF
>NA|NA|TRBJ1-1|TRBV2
TGTGCCAGCAGGTCAGGGTCGGGCAGAAGCACTGAAGCTTTCTTT
CASRSGSGRSTEAFF
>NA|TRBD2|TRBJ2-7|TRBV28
TGTGCCAGCATTTCGACCGGGACTAGCGCATCCTACGAGCAGTACTTC
CASISTGTSASYEQYF